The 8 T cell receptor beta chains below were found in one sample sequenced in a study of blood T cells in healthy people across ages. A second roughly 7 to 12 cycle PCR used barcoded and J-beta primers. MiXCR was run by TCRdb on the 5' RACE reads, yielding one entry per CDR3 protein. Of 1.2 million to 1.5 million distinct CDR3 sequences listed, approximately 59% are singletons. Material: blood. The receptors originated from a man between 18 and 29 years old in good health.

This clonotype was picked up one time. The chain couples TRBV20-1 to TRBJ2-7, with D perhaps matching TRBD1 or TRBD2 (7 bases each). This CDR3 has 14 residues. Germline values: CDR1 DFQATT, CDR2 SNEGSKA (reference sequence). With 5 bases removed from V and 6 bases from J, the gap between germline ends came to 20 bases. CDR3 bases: TGCAGTGCTTTCCTACAGGGGAGGGCGTCCGAGCAGTACTTC. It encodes CSAFLQGRASEQYF.

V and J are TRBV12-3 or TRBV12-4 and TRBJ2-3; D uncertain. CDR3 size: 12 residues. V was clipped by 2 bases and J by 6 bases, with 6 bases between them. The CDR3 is CASSLLEDTQYF. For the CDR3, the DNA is TGTGCCAGCAGTTTACTCGAGGATACGCAGTATTTT.

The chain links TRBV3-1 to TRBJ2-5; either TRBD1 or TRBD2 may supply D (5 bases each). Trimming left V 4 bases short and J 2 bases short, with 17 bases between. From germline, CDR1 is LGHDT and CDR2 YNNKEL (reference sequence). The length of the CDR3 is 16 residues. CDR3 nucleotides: TGTGCCAGCAGCCTAGTAGGGGACGGCGCGCAAGAGACCCAGTACTTC. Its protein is CASSLVGDGAQETQYF.

The CDR3 spells CASSPQSSMKTQYF. The CDR3 DNA is TGTGCCAGCAGCCCTCAAAGTTCTATGAAGACCCAGTACTTC. The V and J genes are TRBV4-2 and TRBJ2-4; D is ambiguous. The assigned J gene may be wrong: the sequence end matches TRBJ2-5 better. This CDR3 region has 14 residues. The V gene's germline CDR1 is LGHNA and CDR2 YNFKEQ.

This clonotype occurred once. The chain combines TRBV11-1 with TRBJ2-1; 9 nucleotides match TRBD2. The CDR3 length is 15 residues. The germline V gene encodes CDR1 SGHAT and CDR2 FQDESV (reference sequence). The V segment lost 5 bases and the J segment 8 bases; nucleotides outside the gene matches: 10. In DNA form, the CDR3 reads TGTGCCAGCAGCCCAGGGCAGCGGGGGGTGGATGAGCAGTTCTTC. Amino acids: CASSPGQRGVDEQFF.

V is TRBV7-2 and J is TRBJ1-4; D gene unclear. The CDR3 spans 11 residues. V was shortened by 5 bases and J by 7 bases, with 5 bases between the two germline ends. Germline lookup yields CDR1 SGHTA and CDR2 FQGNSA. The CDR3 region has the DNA TGTGCCAGCAGCAACAGTGAAAAACTGTTTTTT. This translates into CASSNSEKLFF. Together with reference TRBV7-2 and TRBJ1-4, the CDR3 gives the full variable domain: GAGVSQSPSNKVTEKGKDVELRCDPISGHTALYWYRQSLGQGLEFLIYFQGNSAPDKSGLPSDRFSAERTGGSVSTLTIQRTQQEDSAVYLCASSNSEKLFFGSGTQLSVL.

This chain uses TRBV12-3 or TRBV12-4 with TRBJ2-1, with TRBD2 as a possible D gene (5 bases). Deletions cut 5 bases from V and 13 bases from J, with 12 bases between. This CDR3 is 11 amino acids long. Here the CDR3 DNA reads TGTGCCAGCAGTCCTGGACGGGGACAGTTCTTC. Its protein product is CASSPGRGQFF.

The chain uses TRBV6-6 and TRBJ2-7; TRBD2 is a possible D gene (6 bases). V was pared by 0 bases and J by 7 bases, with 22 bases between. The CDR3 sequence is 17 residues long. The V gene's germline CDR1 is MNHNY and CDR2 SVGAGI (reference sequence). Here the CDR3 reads CASSYSIRSGGLEEQYF. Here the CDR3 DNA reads TGTGCCAGCAGTTACTCGATACGGTCTGGGGGACTTGAAGAGCAGTACTTC.